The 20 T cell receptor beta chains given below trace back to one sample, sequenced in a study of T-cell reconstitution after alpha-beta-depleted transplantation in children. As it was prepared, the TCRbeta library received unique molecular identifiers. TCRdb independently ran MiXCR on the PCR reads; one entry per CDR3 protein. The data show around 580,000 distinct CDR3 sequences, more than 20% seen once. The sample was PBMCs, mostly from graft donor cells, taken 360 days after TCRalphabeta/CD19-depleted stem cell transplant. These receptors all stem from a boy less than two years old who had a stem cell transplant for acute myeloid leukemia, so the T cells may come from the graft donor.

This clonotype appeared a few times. CDR3 coding DNA: TGCAGTGCTAAAAAGGATACGCAGTATTTT. Its translation is CSAKKDTQYF. The chain is built from TRBV20-1 and TRBJ2-3; D remains ambiguous. The V gene lost 4 bases and the J gene lost 6 bases, with 5 bases spanning the gap. The V gene's germline CDR1 is DFQATT and CDR2 SNEGSKA (reference sequence). The CDR3 contains 10 residues.

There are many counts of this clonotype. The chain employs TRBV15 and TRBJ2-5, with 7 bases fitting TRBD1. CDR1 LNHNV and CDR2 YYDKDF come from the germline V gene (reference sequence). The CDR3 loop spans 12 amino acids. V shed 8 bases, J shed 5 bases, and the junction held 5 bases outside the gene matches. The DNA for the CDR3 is TGTGCCACCGGGACAGAAGAGGAGACCCAGTACTTC. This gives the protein CATGTEEETQYF.

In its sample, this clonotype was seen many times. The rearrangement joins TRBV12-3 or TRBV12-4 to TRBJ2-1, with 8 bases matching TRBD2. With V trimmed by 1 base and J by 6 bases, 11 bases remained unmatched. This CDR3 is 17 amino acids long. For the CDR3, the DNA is TGTGCCAGCAGTTTAGGTCGGGGGGGTGGTTCAGGCAATGAGCAGTTCTTC. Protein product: CASSLGRGGGSGNEQFF.

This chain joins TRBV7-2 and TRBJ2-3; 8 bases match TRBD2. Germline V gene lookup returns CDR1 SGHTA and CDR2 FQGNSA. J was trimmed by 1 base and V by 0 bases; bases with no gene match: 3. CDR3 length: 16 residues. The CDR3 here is CASSLAPRGGTDTQYF. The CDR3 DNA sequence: TGTGCCAGCAGCTTAGCCCCGCGGGGGGGCACAGATACGCAGTATTTT. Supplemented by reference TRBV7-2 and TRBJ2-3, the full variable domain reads GAGVSQSPSNKVTEKGKDVELRCDPISGHTALYWYRQSLGQGLEFLIYFQGNSAPDKSGLPSDRFSAERTGGSVSTLTIQRTQQEDSAVYLCASSLAPRGGTDTQYFGPGTRLTVL.

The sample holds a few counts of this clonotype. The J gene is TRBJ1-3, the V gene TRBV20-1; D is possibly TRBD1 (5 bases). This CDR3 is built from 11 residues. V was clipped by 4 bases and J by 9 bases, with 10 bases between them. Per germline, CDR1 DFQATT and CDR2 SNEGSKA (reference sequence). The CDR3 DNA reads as TGCAGTGCTATTCAGGGTGGCACCATATATTTT. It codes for CSAIQGGTIYF.

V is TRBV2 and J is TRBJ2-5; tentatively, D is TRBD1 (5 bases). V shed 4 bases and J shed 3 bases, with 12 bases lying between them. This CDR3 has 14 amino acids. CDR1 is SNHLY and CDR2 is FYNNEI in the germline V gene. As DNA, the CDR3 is TGTGCCAGCAGTGTAGGGGCGGCAAAAGAGACCCAGTACTTC. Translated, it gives CASSVGAAKETQYF.

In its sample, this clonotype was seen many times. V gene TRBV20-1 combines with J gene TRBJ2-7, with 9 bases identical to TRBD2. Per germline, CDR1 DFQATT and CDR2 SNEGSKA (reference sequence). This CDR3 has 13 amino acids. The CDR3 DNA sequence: TGCCCCACGTTTGGCCTAGCGGGGTTCGAGCAGTACGTC. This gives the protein CPTFGLAGFEQYV.

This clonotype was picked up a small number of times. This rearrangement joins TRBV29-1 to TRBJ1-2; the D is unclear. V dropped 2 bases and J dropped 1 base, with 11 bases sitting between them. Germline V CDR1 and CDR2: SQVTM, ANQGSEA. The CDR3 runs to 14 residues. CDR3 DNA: TGCAGCGTTGAAAGGAGACTGGTTAACTATGGCTACACCTTC. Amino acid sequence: CSVERRLVNYGYTF.

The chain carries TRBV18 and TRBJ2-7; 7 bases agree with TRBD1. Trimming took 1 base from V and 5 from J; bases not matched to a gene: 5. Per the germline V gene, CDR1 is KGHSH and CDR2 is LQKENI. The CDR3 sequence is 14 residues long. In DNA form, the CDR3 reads TGTGCCAGCTCACCACTAACAGGGGTCGACGAGCAGTACTTC. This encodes CASSPLTGVDEQYF.

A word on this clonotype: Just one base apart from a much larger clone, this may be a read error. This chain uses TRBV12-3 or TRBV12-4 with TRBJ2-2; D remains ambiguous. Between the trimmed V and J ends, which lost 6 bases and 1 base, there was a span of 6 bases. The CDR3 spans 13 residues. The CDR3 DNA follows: TGTGCCAGCAGCTGGCAGAACACCGGGGAGCTGTTTTTT. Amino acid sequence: CASSWQNTGELFF.

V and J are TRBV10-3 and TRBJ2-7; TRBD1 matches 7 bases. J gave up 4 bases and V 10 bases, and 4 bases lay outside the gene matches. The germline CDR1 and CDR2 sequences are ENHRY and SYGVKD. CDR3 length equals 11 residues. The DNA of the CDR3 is TGTGCCACCACAGGGGAATACGAGCAGTACTTC. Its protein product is CATTGEYEQYF.

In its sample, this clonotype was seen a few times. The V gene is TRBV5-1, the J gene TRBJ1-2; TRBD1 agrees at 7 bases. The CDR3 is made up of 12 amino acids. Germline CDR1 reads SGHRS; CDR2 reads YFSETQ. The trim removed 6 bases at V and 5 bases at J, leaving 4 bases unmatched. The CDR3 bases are TGCGCCAGCACCGACAGGGAATATGGCTACACCTTC. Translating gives CASTDREYGYTF.

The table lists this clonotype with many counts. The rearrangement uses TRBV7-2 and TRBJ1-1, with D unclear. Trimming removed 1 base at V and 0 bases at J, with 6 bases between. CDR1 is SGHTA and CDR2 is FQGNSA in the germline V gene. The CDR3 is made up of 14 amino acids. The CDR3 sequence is CASSLGRMNTEAFF. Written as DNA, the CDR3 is TGTGCCAGCAGCTTAGGGCGAATGAACACTGAAGCTTTCTTT. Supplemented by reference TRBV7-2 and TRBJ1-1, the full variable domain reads GAGVSQSPSNKVTEKGKDVELRCDPISGHTALYWYRQSLGQGLEFLIYFQGNSAPDKSGLPSDRFSAERTGGSVSTLTIQRTQQEDSAVYLCASSLGRMNTEAFFGQGTRLTVV.

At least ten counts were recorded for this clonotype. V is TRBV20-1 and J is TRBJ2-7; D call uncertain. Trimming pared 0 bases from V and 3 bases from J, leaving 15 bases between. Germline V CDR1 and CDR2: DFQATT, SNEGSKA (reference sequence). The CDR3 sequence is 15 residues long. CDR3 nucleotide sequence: TGCAGTGCTAGAGATCCGGGCGGACCGAGCTACGAGCAGTACTTC. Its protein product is CSARDPGGPSYEQYF.

The CDR3 bases are TGCAGTGCTAGACAGGACTTTAGCAATCAGCCCCAGCATTTT. Translating gives CSARQDFSNQPQHF. This chain links TRBV20-1 with TRBJ1-5, with D uncertain. In germline, CDR1 is DFQATT, CDR2 SNEGSKA (reference sequence). The V gene lost 2 bases and the J gene lost 0 bases, with 8 bases spanning the gap. The CDR3 is 14 amino acids.

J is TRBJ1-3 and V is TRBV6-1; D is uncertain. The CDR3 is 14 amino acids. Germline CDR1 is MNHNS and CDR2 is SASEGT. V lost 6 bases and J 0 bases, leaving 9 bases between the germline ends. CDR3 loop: CASSPAHSGNTIYF. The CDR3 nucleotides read TGTGCCAGCAGCCCCGCGCACTCTGGAAACACCATATATTTT.

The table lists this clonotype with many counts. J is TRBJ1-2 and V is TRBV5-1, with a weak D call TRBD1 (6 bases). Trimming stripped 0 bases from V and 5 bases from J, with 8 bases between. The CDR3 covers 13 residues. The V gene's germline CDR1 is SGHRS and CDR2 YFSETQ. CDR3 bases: TGCGCCAGCAGCTTGGGGACAGAATATGGCTACACCTTC. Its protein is CASSLGTEYGYTF. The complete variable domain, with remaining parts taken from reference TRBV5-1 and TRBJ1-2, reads KAGVTQTPRYLIKTRGQQVTLSCSPISGHRSVSWYQQTPGQGLQFLFEYFSETQRNKGNFPGRFSGRQFSNSRSEMNVSTLELGDSALYLCASSLGTEYGYTFGSGTRLTVV.

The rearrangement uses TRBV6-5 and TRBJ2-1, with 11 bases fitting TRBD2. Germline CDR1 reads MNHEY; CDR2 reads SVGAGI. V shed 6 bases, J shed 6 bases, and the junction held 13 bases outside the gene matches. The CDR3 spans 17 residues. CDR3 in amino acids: CASSPYAGTSGSNEQFF. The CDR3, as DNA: TGTGCCAGCAGCCCCTATGCCGGGACTAGCGGCAGCAATGAGCAGTTCTTC.

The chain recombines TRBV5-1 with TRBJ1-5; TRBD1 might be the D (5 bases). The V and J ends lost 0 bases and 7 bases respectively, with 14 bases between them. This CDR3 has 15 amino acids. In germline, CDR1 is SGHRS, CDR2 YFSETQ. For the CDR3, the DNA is TGCGCCAGCAGCTTGGCTCCGACAGCGGGGCAGCCCCAGCATTTT. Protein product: CASSLAPTAGQPQHF.

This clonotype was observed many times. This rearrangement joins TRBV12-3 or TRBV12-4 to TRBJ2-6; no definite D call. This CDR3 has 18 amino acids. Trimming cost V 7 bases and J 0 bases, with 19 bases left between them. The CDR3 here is CASTLKMAVSSGANVLTF. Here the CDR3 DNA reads TGTGCCAGCACCCTAAAGATGGCTGTTAGCTCTGGGGCCAACGTCCTGACTTTC.